This is a list of T cell receptor beta chains from one sample in a study of blood T cell repertoires in COVID-19. Libraries were prepared by immunoSEQ multiplex PCR; TCRdb keeps only in-frame clonotypes and omits some of them. Of 200,000 to 250,000 clones listed, around 87% were seen once; the top ten hold over 6%. Input material: peripheral blood. All receptors come from an older woman with active or convalescent COVID-19. CDR3s include the opening cysteine and the closing phenylalanine or tryptophan. The D gene is left open where the match is weak. Only some rows state a clone size, as once, few, many or a class for expanded clones.

v_call	d_call	j_call	clone_size	cdr3_nt	cdr3_aa
TRBV10-3	TRBD1	TRBJ1-5	-	TGTGCCATCAGTGAGCAGGGGGCAATCAATCAGCCCCAGCATTTT	CAISEQGAINQPQHF
TRBV10-3	-	TRBJ2-1	-	TGTGCCATCAGTGAAGGTGGTACAGACTACTACAATGAGCAGTTCTTC	CAISEGGTDYYNEQFF
TRBV25-1	-	TRBJ1-2	-	TGTGCCAGCAGTGAATGGGGGGGCAGTCATGGCTACACCTTC	CASSEWGGSHGYTF
TRBV2	TRBD1	TRBJ2-3	-	TGTGCCAGCTCTGGACAGGGGGGAGCAGATACGCAGTATTTT	CASSGQGGADTQYF
TRBV19	-	TRBJ2-2	-	TGTGCCAGTAGTATGGGGCTACAGTGGACCGGGGAGCTGTTTTTT	CASSMGLQWTGELFF
TRBV5-1	-	TRBJ1-2	-	TGCGCCAGCAGTTATGGGGGCCCGAACTATGGCTACACCTTC	CASSYGGPNYGYTF
TRBV18	-	TRBJ1-2	-	TGTGCCAGCTCACCCCGGGACACGCAGTATGGCTACACCTTC	CASSPRDTQYGYTF
TRBV5-6	TRBD1	TRBJ1-1	-	TGTGCCAGCAGACCAAGGACAGGGAATGAAGCTTTCTTT	CASRPRTGNEAFF
TRBV5-1	TRBD1	TRBJ1-5	-	TGCGCCAGCAGCTTGACAGGCAGGGGGCTTCAGCCCCAGCATTTT	CASSLTGRGLQPQHF
TRBV3-1/TRBV3-2	-	TRBJ1-2	-	TGTGCCAGCAGCCAAGATGTTACCGGGTACTATGGCTACACCTTC	CASSQDVTGYYGYTF
TRBV6-1	TRBD2	TRBJ2-5	once	TGTGCCAGCAGTGACGAGACTAGCGGGGGACTGAAGACCCAGTACTTC	CASSDETSGGLKTQYF
TRBV29-1	TRBD1	TRBJ1-6	-	TGCAGCGTGAGACAGGGCCGTGTAGATTCACCCCTCCACTTT	CSVRQGRVDSPLHF
TRBV5-4	-	TRBJ1-1	-	TGTGCCAGCAGCTTGACAGCTGTGGACACTGAAGCTTTCTTT	CASSLTAVDTEAFF
TRBV6-4	-	TRBJ1-4	-	TGTGCCAGCAGGCTCCTCCCCGGGACTCCTACAACTAATGAAAAACTGTTTTTT	CASRLLPGTPTTNEKLFF
TRBV7-2	-	TRBJ2-6	-	TGTGCCAGCAGTCGACAGGCTTCTTCGTCTGGGGCCAACGTCCTGACTTTC	CASSRQASSSGANVLTF
TRBV27	-	TRBJ2-3	-	TGTGCCAGCAAACTCAGCCAGCATTCTGGAGCCACAGATACGCAGTATTTT	CASKLSQHSGATDTQYF
TRBV7-6	-	TRBJ1-5	-	TGTGCCAGCAGCTTAGCGGGTAGCGATAGCAATCAGCCCCAGCATTTT	CASSLAGSDSNQPQHF
TRBV7-2	-	TRBJ1-3	-	TGTGCCAGCACCGCCCCCAGGGGAGACTCTGGAAACACCATATATTTT	CASTAPRGDSGNTIYF
TRBV15	-	TRBJ1-1	-	TGTGCCACCAGCAGAGTGCTATACACTGAAGCTTTCTTT	CATSRVLYTEAFF
TRBV7-9	-	TRBJ1-2	-	TGTGCCAGCAGCTTAGCCAACTACTATGGCTACACCTTC	CASSLANYYGYTF
TRBV10-1	TRBD1	TRBJ2-2	-	TGCGCCAGCAGTGACCAGGGACAGGGGGGGGCCACCGGGGAGCTGTTTTTT	CASSDQGQGGATGELFF
TRBV7-9	-	TRBJ1-3	-	TGTGCCAGCAGACTCAGGACTACCCGAAACACCATATATTTT	CASRLRTTRNTIYF
TRBV18	-	TRBJ2-7	-	TGTGCCAGCTCACCAACCGGCGGCTCCTACGAGCAGTACTTC	CASSPTGGSYEQYF
TRBV10-3	-	TRBJ1-5	-	TGTGCCATCAGCGAGGACGGAGTGTGGCAGCCCCAGCATTTT	CAISEDGVWQPQHF
TRBV7-3	-	TRBJ2-5	once	TGTGCCAGCAGCCTCGCCGGGAGTCAAGAGACCCAGTACTTC	CASSLAGSQETQYF
TRBV6-4	TRBD2	TRBJ2-1	-	TGTGCCAGCAGTGCTAGGGGAGCGGGGGATAATGAGCAGTTCTTC	CASSARGAGDNEQFF
TRBV10-2	-	TRBJ1-1	once	TGCGCCACCACACCCAACACTGAAGCTTTCTTT	CATTPNTEAFF
TRBV6-2/TRBV6-3	TRBD2	TRBJ2-7	-	TGTGCCAGCAGTTCCGGGGGGGAATACACCCCCTCCTACGAGCAGTACTTC	CASSSGGEYTPSYEQYF
TRBV4-3	-	TRBJ1-3	-	TGCGCCAGCAGCGAGACAGGAAGCTCTGGAAACACCATATATTTT	CASSETGSSGNTIYF
TRBV4-3	-	TRBJ1-5	-	TGCGCCAGCAGCCAAGATGGGCAGAATCAGCCCCAGCATTTT	CASSQDGQNQPQHF
TRBV5-1	-	TRBJ2-3	once	TGCGCCAGCAGCTTGACAGCCCCTAGCACAGATACGCAGTATTTT	CASSLTAPSTDTQYF
TRBV14	TRBD1	TRBJ1-6	-	TGTGCCAGCAGCCAAGGAGCCGGGACAGGCCCTTCACCCCTCCACTTT	CASSQGAGTGPSPLHF
TRBV19	-	TRBJ2-6	-	TGTGCCAGTAGTACGGCCGGGACTGGGGCCAACGTCCTGACTTTC	CASSTAGTGANVLTF
TRBV12-3/TRBV12-4	-	TRBJ1-4	-	TGTGCCAGCAAGACCGGGGGGGAAAAACTGTTTTTT	CASKTGGEKLFF
TRBV25-1	-	TRBJ2-1	once	TGTGCCAGCAGTGAAGGAGGTTGGAGGACTCCCTACAATGAGCAGTTCTTC	CASSEGGWRTPYNEQFF
TRBV18	TRBD1	TRBJ1-5	once	TGTGCCAGCTCACCAGACAGGGCTAATCAGCCCCAGCATTTT	CASSPDRANQPQHF
TRBV4-1	-	TRBJ2-6	-	TGCGCCAGCAGCCTTCTATACGGGGCCAACGTCCTGACTTTC	CASSLLYGANVLTF
TRBV6-5	TRBD1	TRBJ2-4	-	TGTGCCAGCTCAAGGGGGGGACAGGGACAAAACATTCAGTACTTC	CASSRGGQGQNIQYF
TRBV7-9	-	TRBJ2-7	-	TGTGCCAGCAATTACGGGGGCTACGAGCAGTACTTC	CASNYGGYEQYF
TRBV18	-	TRBJ1-2	once	TGTGCCAGCTCACCACCGGCTGGCTGGAACTATGGCTACACCTTC	CASSPPAGWNYGYTF
TRBV5-6	-	TRBJ1-1	-	TGTGCCAGCAGCTTGATGGGCGCCGAAGCTTTCTTT	CASSLMGAEAFF
TRBV6-1	-	TRBJ1-1	-	TGTGCCAGCAGTGAACAGGGGCAGACCACTGAAGCTTTCTTT	CASSEQGQTTEAFF
TRBV19	-	TRBJ2-3	-	TGTGCCAGTGGGGGGAGGAGCACAGATACGCAGTATTTT	CASGGRSTDTQYF
TRBV7-2	TRBD1	TRBJ1-4	-	TGTGCCAGCACCCCCCGCGGGGCAGGGGGGGAAAAACTGTTTTTT	CASTPRGAGGEKLFF
TRBV10-3	-	TRBJ1-2	-	TGTGCCATTTCAGATTCCTATGGCTACACCTTC	CAISDSYGYTF
TRBV6-5	-	TRBJ1-5	-	TGTGCCAGCTCCAAAGAGGAGAATCAGCCCCAGCATTTT	CASSKEENQPQHF
TRBV24-1	TRBD1	TRBJ2-3	-	TGTGCCACCAGTGATTTTCCTGAAGGGGGCGGAACAGATACGCAGTATTTT	CATSDFPEGGGTDTQYF
TRBV7-9	-	TRBJ2-5	-	TGTGCCAGCAGCTTTCCCCGACAGTTAAGGGAGACCCAGTACTTC	CASSFPRQLRETQYF